This T cell receptor beta chain was identified in a study of spatial heterogeneity in lung cancer. Across the study: Every unique TCR and UMI combination, on average, appeared more than ten times in raw reads.

This CDR3 region has 16 residues. Germline CDR1 is SNHLY and CDR2 is FYNNEI. The V gene end was trimmed by 3 bases and the J gene end by 7 bases; junction bases not matched to a gene: 13. The sample's time point: sample taken at primary tumor resection. From tumor, nontumor lung or frozen PBMC, whole RNA was taken unsorted for sequencing. Each molecule of TCR cDNA was tagged with one unique molecular identifier. TCRdb ran MiXCR on the 5' RACE reads and lists one entry per CDR3 protein. Counted here are roughly 7,000 distinct CDR3 sequences, roughly a fifth occurring once; the ten biggest clones make up 18%.

The rearrangement joins TRBV2 to TRBJ2-7; 9 positions agree with TRBD2. The clonotype was recovered from a female donor with early-stage non-small cell lung cancer. The material was PBMCs, obtained at surgery. CDR3 DNA: TGTGCCAGCAGTGAGTCTTTGGGTAGCGGGAGCCGGGAGCAGTACTTC. It codes for CASSESLGSGSREQYF.